One and the same sample provided the 22 T cell receptor beta chains below, sequenced in a study of T cell repertoires in cytomegalovirus infection. TCRdb itself ran the reads through MiXCR, one entry per CDR3 protein. The repertoire holds roughly 230,000 distinct CDR3 sequences, with 15% to 20% as singletons. The sequencing input was CD8+ T cells from PBMCs. These receptors all come from a human donor in good health (CMV status not recorded). Some clones in this sample may be carry-over from other donors' samples.

This clonotype was observed a few times. The chain carries TRBV7-9 and TRBJ1-2; a weak D match, TRBD1 (5 bases). Trimming removed 8 bases from V and 5 bases from J, with 18 bases in between. The CDR3 loop spans 14 amino acids. CDR1 and CDR2 (germline): SEHNR, FQNEAQ (reference sequence). CDR3 residues: CASGGQGRTYGYTF. Here the CDR3 DNA reads TGTGCCAGCGGCGGACAAGGGAGGACTTATGGCTACACCTTC.

The rearrangement links TRBV5-6 to TRBJ1-1; TRBD1 agrees at 7 bases. V lost 2 bases to trimming and J lost 3 bases; unmatched junction nucleotides: 19. Looked up from germline, CDR1 is SGHDT and CDR2 is YYEEEE. This CDR3 has 19 residues. The CDR3 DNA sequence: TGTGCCAGCAGCTTAACAGACAGGGTGATCCTCGGTCGGTACACTGAAGCTTTCTTT. Amino acids: CASSLTDRVILGRYTEAFF. The variable domain in full, with the rest retrieved from reference TRBV5-6 and TRBJ1-1, is DAGVTQSPTHLIKTRGQQVTLRCSPKSGHDTVSWYQQALGQGPQFIFQYYEEEERQRGNFPDRFSGHQFPNYSSELNVNALLLGDSALYLCASSLTDRVILGRYTEAFFGQGTRLTVV.

The sample holds many counts of this clonotype. The chain couples TRBV7-8 to TRBJ1-4; D might be TRBD1 (6 bases). CDR3 length equals 17 residues. Germline CDR1 reads SGHVS; CDR2 reads FQNEAQ. The germline V and J ends were trimmed by 5 bases and 6 bases, with 22 bases remaining between them. CDR3 amino acids: CASSPRTYRERDEKLFF. The CDR3 nucleotides read TGTGCCAGCAGCCCTAGGACCTACAGGGAGAGGGATGAAAAACTGTTTTTT.

The chain is built from TRBV27 and TRBJ2-2; D gene unclear. This CDR3 is built from 14 residues. Trimming pared 6 bases from V and 5 bases from J, leaving 13 bases between. Germline CDR1 is MNHEY and CDR2 is SMNVEV (reference sequence). CDR3: CASSAGPVTGELFF. CDR3 sequence (DNA): TGTGCCAGCAGCGCCGGGCCGGTGACCGGGGAGCTGTTTTTT.

V and J are TRBV7-8 and TRBJ2-5, with 14 bases identical to TRBD2. V was clipped by 5 bases and J by 2 bases; unmatched bases: 13. This CDR3 is built from 19 residues. Germline V gives CDR1 SGHVS, CDR2 FQNEAQ. The CDR3 is CASSAGRLAGGLWQETQYF. CDR3 nucleotides: TGTGCCAGCAGCGCCGGGAGACTAGCGGGGGGGTTGTGGCAAGAGACCCAGTACTTC. Based on the CDR3 plus reference TRBV7-8 and TRBJ2-5, the full variable domain is GAGVSQSPRYKVAKRGQDVALRCDPISGHVSLFWYQQALGQGPEFLTYFQNEAQLDKSGLPSDRFFAERPEGSVSTLKIQRTQQEDSAVYLCASSAGRLAGGLWQETQYFGPGTRLLVL.

This clonotype occurred many times. This sequence joins TRBV6-2 or TRBV6-3 and TRBJ2-3; D not certain. V lost 2 bases and J lost 2, with 14 bases in between. The CDR3 sequence is 16 residues long. Germline V lookup: CDR1 MNHEY, CDR2 SVGEGT. The CDR3 here is CASSYVDGALTDTQYF. The CDR3 DNA reads as TGTGCCAGCAGTTACGTTGACGGAGCCCTCACAGATACGCAGTATTTT.

The chain recombines TRBV14 with TRBJ2-2; 8 nucleotides line up with TRBD1. Germline values: CDR1 SGHDN, CDR2 FVKESK. The CDR3 consists of 17 residues. V shed 4 bases, J shed 1 base, and the junction held 8 bases outside the gene matches. The CDR3 sequence is CASSLRDRGLNTGELFF. CDR3 nucleotide sequence: TGTGCCAGCAGCCTCCGAGACAGGGGTTTGAACACCGGGGAGCTGTTTTTT.

This clonotype was seen many times. The chain joins TRBV4-2 to TRBJ2-1; 12 bases agree with TRBD2. This CDR3 has 16 amino acids. Germline trimming cut 3 bases from V and 3 bases from J; bases unmatched to any gene: 3. Per the germline V gene, CDR1 is LGHNA and CDR2 is YNFKEQ. CDR3 nucleotides: TGTGCCAGCAGCCAGCGACTAGCGGGGGTCTACAATGAGCAGTTCTTC. Its translation is CASSQRLAGVYNEQFF.

The CDR3 DNA reads TGTGCCAGCAGCTTGGCGGCCGGGCTTACTGAAGCTTTCTTT. Its protein is CASSLAAGLTEAFF. The rearrangement joins TRBV5-4 to TRBJ1-1; no clear D. V lost 0 bases to trimming and J lost 5 bases, with 11 bases between them. Germline V gene lookup returns CDR1 SGHNT and CDR2 YYREEE (reference sequence). The CDR3 is made up of 14 amino acids.

This clonotype was found many times. The rearrangement joins TRBV5-1 to TRBJ1-3, with D maybe TRBD1 (5 bases). The CDR3 has 15 residues. CDR1 is SGHRS, CDR2 YFSETQ, per germline. The V and J ends lost 3 bases and 0 bases respectively, with 10 bases between them. The CDR3 DNA reads TGCGCCAGCAGCTACGACAGTACCTCTGGAAACACCATATATTTT. This sequence encodes CASSYDSTSGNTIYF.

This clonotype was seen more than once but under ten times. The rearrangement uses TRBV12-3 or TRBV12-4 and TRBJ2-1, with 7 positions matching TRBD2. After removal of 3 bases from V and 4 bases from J, the junction contained 9 bases not matched to a gene. The length of the CDR3 is 16 residues. The CDR3 region has the DNA TGTGCCAGCAGTTTTAAAGGGCTAGCGGTTTACAATGAGCAGTTCTTC. Translation gives CASSFKGLAVYNEQFF.

This clonotype came up many times. The chain recombines TRBV12-5 with TRBJ1-3; possible D gene TRBD1, 5 bases. Trimming shortened V by 2 bases and J by 2 bases, and 10 bases separated the two germline ends. CDR1 is LGHNT and CDR2 is FRNRAP in the germline V gene. The CDR3 has 15 residues. The CDR3 is CASGLLGEAGNTIYF. The CDR3 nucleotides are TGTGCTAGTGGTTTGCTGGGGGAGGCTGGAAACACCATATATTTT.

This clonotype showed up just a few times. This chain joins TRBV10-3 and TRBJ1-1, with D unresolved. Deletions cut 0 bases from V and 4 bases from J, with 12 bases between. Germline V gene data show CDR1 as ENHRY and CDR2 as SYGVKD. The CDR3 consists of 15 residues. As DNA, the CDR3 is TGTGCCATCAGTGAGTCGGAGGGCGGCGGCACTGAAGCTTTCTTT. Translated: CAISESEGGGTEAFF.

The chain uses TRBV7-6 and TRBJ1-5; maybe TRBD1 (5 bases). In germline, CDR1 is SGHVS, CDR2 FNYEAQ. V lost 4 bases and J 0 bases, leaving 13 bases between the germline ends. The CDR3 runs to 16 residues. The CDR3 here is CASSSEGVFSNQPQHF. The CDR3 nucleotides are TGTGCCAGCAGCTCCGAAGGGGTATTTAGCAATCAGCCCCAGCATTTT.

Comments on this clonotype: This may come from a read error, since a much larger clone is one base off. This chain connects TRBV7-4 to TRBJ1-1; no clear D gene. Per germline, CDR1 SGHVT and CDR2 SQSDAQ. The CDR3 is 12 residues long. Trimming removed 7 bases from V and 5 bases from J, with 11 bases in between. CDR3 DNA sequence: TGTGCCAGCACCGTAAGGGAGACTGAAGCTTTCTTT. This codes for CASTVRETEAFF.

The J gene is TRBJ1-1, the V gene TRBV19, with no clear D. Looked up from germline, CDR1 is LNHDA and CDR2 is SQIVND (reference sequence). This CDR3 is built from 17 residues. Trimming removed 2 bases from V and 5 bases from J, with 21 bases in between. In DNA, the CDR3 is TGTGCCAGTAGTATACAAGCCGGAACGCTGCTGGGGACTGAAGCTTTCTTT. It codes for CASSIQAGTLLGTEAFF. The full variable domain, rest sourced from reference TRBV19 and TRBJ1-1, is DGGITQSPKYLFRKEGQNVTLSCEQNLNHDAMYWYRQDPGQGLRLIYYSQIVNDFQKGDIAEGYSVSREKKESFPLTVTSAQKNPTAFYLCASSIQAGTLLGTEAFFGQGTRLTVV.

The chain links TRBV7-8 to TRBJ1-1; D gene uncertain. The CDR3 covers 17 residues. CDR1 and CDR2 from the germline V gene are SGHVS and FQNEAQ. The V end lost 1 base, the J end lost 0 bases, and 15 bases lay between the germline ends. CDR3 protein: CASSLVAGRSLNTEAFF. The CDR3 coding sequence is TGTGCCAGCAGCTTAGTTGCAGGAAGGAGTCTGAACACTGAAGCTTTCTTT.

This clonotype was detected a few times. V gene TRBV28 combines with J gene TRBJ1-5; tentatively, D is TRBD1 (6 bases). Trimming removed 3 bases from V and 5 bases from J, with 14 bases in between. CDR1 and CDR2 from the germline V gene are MDHEN and SYDVKM. The length of the CDR3 is 15 residues. DNA for the CDR3: TGTGCCAGCAGTTTGATGGTGGGGGGCTATCAGCCCCAGCATTTT. It translates to CASSLMVGGYQPQHF.

This chain links TRBV12-3 or TRBV12-4 with TRBJ1-5; D is uncertain. Trimming cost V 1 base and J 0 bases, with 10 bases left between them. This CDR3 is built from 16 residues. The CDR3 DNA sequence: TGTGCCAGCAGTTTAGGTGGGCGCTATAGCAATCAGCCCCAGCATTTT. It translates to CASSLGGRYSNQPQHF.

The chain employs TRBV30 and TRBJ1-5; TRBD1 agrees at 7 bases. CDR3 size: 16 residues. The germline CDR1 and CDR2 sequences are GTSNPN and SVGIG (reference sequence). After removal of 2 bases from V and 3 bases from J, the junction contained 10 bases not matched to a gene. The CDR3 loop reads CAWSRIRQGLNQPQHF. Here the CDR3 DNA reads TGTGCCTGGAGTCGTATTCGACAGGGACTCAATCAGCCCCAGCATTTT.

This clonotype turned up a few times. The CDR3 DNA follows: TGTGCCAGCAGTCTAACAGGCCGGAGCCGGGACGAGCAGTACTTC. It codes for CASSLTGRSRDEQYF. The chain uses TRBV6-5 and TRBJ2-7; TRBD1 might be the D (5 bases). Germline V gives CDR1 MNHEY, CDR2 SVGAGI. V was trimmed by 5 bases and J by 5 bases, leaving 19 bases between them. CDR3 length equals 15 residues.

This clonotype showed up just a few times. In DNA form, the CDR3 reads TGTGCCAGCAGCGCCCTCGGCAAGTTGAACACTGAAGCTTTCTTT. It specifies CASSALGKLNTEAFF. The V gene is TRBV7-8, the J gene TRBJ1-1, with D uncertain. CDR1 is SGHVS, CDR2 FQNEAQ, per germline. CDR3 length: 15 amino acids. V gave up 5 bases and J gave up 0 bases, with 13 bases separating them.